The 5 T cell receptor beta chains presented below share a single source sample, sequenced in a study of T cells in Graves' hyperthyroidism and ophthalmopathy. The investigators amplified TCR beta CDR3 regions from RNA transcripts. TCR CDR3 underwent first-round RT-PCR with the HTBI primer set. Each CDR3 protein gets one entry after TCRdb re-called the multiplex PCR reads with MiXCR. Of approximately 700,000 distinct CDR3 sequences listed, over 15% were seen once; the top ten hold around 7.7%. What was sequenced was blood. These receptors were obtained from a man in his late teens or twenties with Graves' hyperthyroidism.

The CDR3 reads CSASGLAAYEQYF. CDR3 DNA sequence: TGCAGTGCTAGCGGACTAGCGGCCTACGAGCAGTACTTC. The chain is built from TRBV20-1 and TRBJ2-7; 10 bases are a match to TRBD2. The V and J ends lost 3 bases and 2 bases, in that order; junction bases with no gene match: 1. CDR3 size: 13 residues. Germline V CDR1 and CDR2: DFQATT, SNEGSKA (reference sequence).

In its sample, this clonotype was seen many times. The CDR3 DNA is TGTGCCAGCAGCTTACTAGCGGCTAGCACAGATACGCAGTATTTT. Translated, it gives CASSLLAASTDTQYF. J is TRBJ2-3 and V is TRBV11-3; 7 bases are shared with TRBD2. Germline V CDR1 and CDR2: SGHNT, YENEEA. CDR3 length: 15 residues. Trimming took 2 bases from V and 0 from J; bases not matched to a gene: 2.

The CDR3 DNA is TGTGCCACCCCGGGACTAGGTCGTCCCGGGGAGCTGTTTTTT. It translates to CATPGLGRPGELFF. The chain uses TRBV28 and TRBJ2-2, with 8 bases that match TRBD2. The CDR3 extends over 14 amino acids. The trim removed 10 bases at V and 6 bases at J, leaving 10 bases unmatched. Germline V lookup: CDR1 MDHEN, CDR2 SYDVKM.

As regards this clonotype: A much larger clone differs from this one at a single base, so this may be a read error. The chain recombines TRBV12-3 or TRBV12-4 with TRBJ2-1; D is undetermined. The CDR3 covers 15 residues. In DNA form, the CDR3 reads TGTGCCAGCAGTTTAGCCCCCGCCGCCTACAATGGGCAGTTCTTC. Amino acids: CASSLAPAAYNGQFF.

The V and J genes are TRBV20-1 and TRBJ2-7, with TRBD1 as a possible D gene (6 bases). The germline V gene encodes CDR1 DFQATT and CDR2 SNEGSKA (reference sequence). The CDR3 covers 16 residues. V dropped 0 bases and J dropped 4 bases, with 19 bases sitting between them. The CDR3 sequence is CSARDTGSPFSYEQYF. In nucleotides, the CDR3 is TGCAGTGCTAGAGATACAGGGTCTCCTTTTTCGTACGAGCAGTACTTC.